Many counts were recorded for the clone carrying this T cell receptor beta chain. The investigators amplified TCR beta CDR3 regions from RNA transcripts. The TCR CDR3 first-round RT-PCR relied on the HTBI primer set. TCRdb re-analysed the multiplex PCR reads in MiXCR, keeping a single row per CDR3 protein. The sample records some 270,000 distinct CDR3 sequences, about 24% being singletons. The record originates from a study of T cells in Graves' hyperthyroidism and ophthalmopathy. The TCR originated in a woman between 35 and 50 years old with Graves' ophthalmopathy. The material sequenced was blood.

The CDR3 sequence: CSAKRIGEAFF. Here the CDR3 DNA reads TGCAGTGCTAAAAGGATCGGGGAAGCTTTCTTT. This chain links TRBV20-1 with TRBJ1-1; no definite D call. Germline V CDR1 and CDR2: DFQATT, SNEGSKA (reference sequence). The CDR3 runs to 11 residues. Trimming left V 4 bases short and J 8 bases short, with 11 bases between.